The 28 T cell receptor beta chains presented below share a single source sample, sequenced in a study of blood T cell repertoires in COVID-19. The protocol was immunoSEQ multiplex PCR, while the TCRdb copy is restricted to in-frame clones and leaves out a portion. The sample lists nearly 100,000 clones, roughly 90% occurring once. The sample comprised peripheral blood. The receptors come from a man aged 80 or over with acute or convalescent COVID-19.

The chain uses TRBV6-1 and TRBJ2-6; tentative D call: TRBD2 (5 bases). The CDR3 loop spans 17 amino acids. CDR1 MNHNS and CDR2 SASEGT come from the germline V gene. The V gene lost 4 bases and the J gene lost 1 base, with 14 bases spanning the gap. CDR3 protein: CASSAGPPGSGANVLTF. CDR3 coding DNA: TGTGCCAGCAGTGCCGGGCCTCCGGGGTCTGGGGCCAACGTCCTGACTTTC.

This chain links TRBV30 with TRBJ2-6, with 11 nucleotides matching TRBD2. Germline assignment: CDR1 GTSNPN and CDR2 SVGIG (reference sequence). The CDR3 has 19 residues. Trimming at V came to 2 bases and at J to 4 bases, leaving 13 bases not matched to a gene. The CDR3 loop reads CAWSSFRLAGGSGANVLTF. The CDR3 DNA reads TGTGCCTGGAGTTCATTCCGGCTAGCGGGAGGCTCAGGGGCCAACGTCCTGACTTTC.

The chain has TRBV7-2 and TRBJ2-1; D is uncertain. Germline V gene sequence: CDR1 SGHTA, CDR2 FQGNSA. V was shortened by 4 bases and J by 4 bases, with 14 bases between the two germline ends. The length of the CDR3 is 15 residues. CDR3 in amino acids: CASSSTITAYNEQFF. In DNA, the CDR3 is TGTGCCAGCAGCTCGACGATAACAGCTTACAATGAGCAGTTCTTC. The entire variable domain, with the rest obtained from reference TRBV7-2 and TRBJ2-1, is as follows: GAGVSQSPSNKVTEKGKDVELRCDPISGHTALYWYRQSLGQGLEFLIYFQGNSAPDKSGLPSDRFSAERTGGSVSTLTIQRTQQEDSAVYLCASSSTITAYNEQFFGPGTRLTVL.

V gene TRBV28 combines with J gene TRBJ1-1; 9 bases are shared with TRBD1. V lost 4 bases to trimming and J lost 11 bases; unmatched junction nucleotides: 8. Per the germline V gene, CDR1 is MDHEN and CDR2 is SYDVKM. The CDR3 length is 13 residues. In DNA, the CDR3 is TGTGCCAGCAGTTCGGTTGGGACAGGGCGGGCTTTCTTT. It specifies CASSSVGTGRAFF.

The chain links TRBV11-2 to TRBJ1-1; 7 bases align to TRBD1. Looked up from germline, CDR1 is SGHAT and CDR2 is FQNNGV. This CDR3 has 16 residues. V trimming: 5 bases; J trimming: 2 bases; junction bases outside the gene matches: 11. CDR3 DNA sequence: TGTGCCAGCAGCACTCGGACAGGTGGATCCAACACTGAAGCTTTCTTT. Protein sequence: CASSTRTGGSNTEAFF.

The genes are TRBV10-3 and TRBJ2-7; TRBD1 agrees at 7 bases. Looked up from germline, CDR1 is ENHRY and CDR2 is SYGVKD. V was clipped by 7 bases and J by 2 bases; unmatched bases: 8. The CDR3 has 14 amino acids. The CDR3 here is CAITLRDSTYEQYF. The CDR3, as DNA: TGTGCCATCACTCTCCGGGACAGCACCTACGAGCAGTACTTC.

The chain couples TRBV9 to TRBJ2-5; TRBD1 matches 9 bases. J lost 1 base, V lost 4 bases, and 5 bases had no gene match. The CDR3 contains 15 residues. CDR1 and CDR2 (germline): SGDLS, YYNGEE. The CDR3 region has the DNA TGTGCCAGCAGCCCGCTGACAGGGGGCCAAGAGACCCAGTACTTC. This codes for CASSPLTGGQETQYF.

This chain links TRBV30 with TRBJ2-2; 9 bases agree with TRBD1. The CDR3 is 16 residues long. Germline CDR1 and CDR2: GTSNPN and SVGIG (reference sequence). V shed 1 base and J 3 bases; nucleotides not matched to a gene: 6. CDR3 protein: CAWSGDRASDTGELFF. CDR3 DNA sequence: TGTGCCTGGAGTGGGGACAGGGCCTCGGACACCGGGGAGCTGTTTTTT. The variable domain in full, with the rest retrieved from reference TRBV30 and TRBJ2-2, is SQTIHQWPATLVQPVGSPLSLECTVEGTSNPNLYWYRQAAGRGLQLLFYSVGIGQISSEVPQNLSASRPQDRQFILSSKKLLLSDSGFYLCAWSGDRASDTGELFFGEGSRLTVL.

This sequence joins TRBV15 and TRBJ2-7; maybe TRBD2 (5 bases). This CDR3 region has 14 residues. With 1 base removed from V and 6 bases from J, the gap between germline ends came to 13 bases. Germline CDR1 is LNHNV and CDR2 is YYDKDF (reference sequence). The CDR3 region is CATSRGAPSGEQYF. The CDR3 coding sequence is TGTGCCACCAGCAGAGGAGCCCCAAGCGGCGAGCAGTACTTC.

This chain joins TRBV25-1 and TRBJ2-3; no clear D gene. The germline V and J ends were trimmed by 4 bases and 2 bases, with 7 bases remaining between them. The CDR3 covers 13 residues. The germline V gene has CDR1 MGHDK and CDR2 SYGVNS. DNA for the CDR3: TGTGCCAGCAGTGCCGGTCCCACAGATACGCAGTATTTT. Amino acids: CASSAGPTDTQYF.

Concerning this clone itself: One end of the junction fails to match germline, which may point to a read error. The V call is TRBV7-7, the J call TRBJ2-3; TRBD2 matches at 15 bases. This CDR3 has 19 residues. Germline V gene data show CDR1 as SSHAT and CDR2 as FNYEAQ (reference sequence). CDR3 residues: CASSSGLAGGFSSTDTQYF. The CDR3 bases are TGTGCTAGCAGCTCGGGACTAGCGGGAGGCTTTTCTAGCACAGATACGCAGTATTTT.

This chain uses TRBV28 with TRBJ1-1; D gene ambiguous. The CDR3 is made up of 13 amino acids. The ends were cut back, 6 bases at V and 0 bases at J, with 8 bases in the middle. Germline CDR1 reads MDHEN; CDR2 reads SYDVKM. For the CDR3, the DNA is TGTGCCAGCAGACAACAGTTGAACACTGAAGCTTTCTTT. It specifies CASRQQLNTEAFF.

V gene TRBV11-2 combines with J gene TRBJ2-1; 14 nucleotides line up with TRBD2. CDR1 is SGHAT, CDR2 FQNNGV, per germline. The CDR3 extends over 17 amino acids. V was clipped by 6 bases and J by 1 base; unmatched bases: 5. The DNA for the CDR3 is TGTGCCAGCAGAGGGACTAGCGGGAGAGGGTCCTACAATGAGCAGTTCTTC. Its protein is CASRGTSGRGSYNEQFF. Based on the CDR3 plus reference TRBV11-2 and TRBJ2-1, the full variable domain is EAGVAQSPRYKIIEKRQSVAFWCNPISGHATLYWYQQILGQGPKLLIQFQNNGVVDDSQLPKDRFSAERLKGVDSTLKIQPAKLEDSAVYLCASRGTSGRGSYNEQFFGPGTRLTVL.

This clone came up once. The rearrangement joins TRBV4-1 to TRBJ2-1; 7 positions agree with TRBD1. Germline V CDR1 and CDR2: MGHRA, YSYEKL. The CDR3 is made up of 17 amino acids. V was clipped by 0 bases and J by 0 bases; unmatched bases: 5. The CDR3 DNA reads as TGCGCCAGCAGCCAAGATCGGGACAGCAGCTCCTACAATGAGCAGTTCTTC. Its protein is CASSQDRDSSSYNEQFF.

The chain uses TRBV6-5 and TRBJ1-5; no definite D call. Deletions cut 3 bases from V and 0 bases from J, with 3 bases between. In germline, CDR1 is MNHEY, CDR2 SVGAGI. This CDR3 is 13 amino acids long. The chain's CDR3 is CASSYSSNQPQHF. The DNA of the CDR3 is TGTGCCAGCAGTTATAGTAGCAATCAGCCCCAGCATTTT.

The rearrangement joins TRBV5-4 to TRBJ2-5; TRBD1 matches 9 bases. The CDR3 runs 13 residues. With 3 bases clipped from V and 3 bases from J, the junction kept 0 bases outside the gene matches. Germline-derived CDR1 and CDR2 are SGHNT and YYREEE (reference sequence). The CDR3, as DNA: TGTGCCAGCAGCTGGGACAGGGAAGAGACCCAGTACTTC. Translated, it gives CASSWDREETQYF.

The V call is TRBV1, the J call TRBJ2-7; the table's D gene call, TRBD2, was not cross checked with the DNA. TRBV1 is recorded as a pseudogene. This CDR3 contains 17 residues. The DNA of the CDR3 is TGCACCAGCAGCCAAGATCGGTCCCTCGAAGGCGGGGGCGAGCAGTACTTC. This gives the protein CTSSQDRSLEGGGEQYF.

This chain connects TRBV4-1 to TRBJ1-5, with 7 bases aligning to TRBD1. Per the germline V gene, CDR1 is MGHRA and CDR2 is YSYEKL. The CDR3 is 15 residues long. The J segment lost 4 bases and the V segment lost 1 base, leaving 4 bases of the junction unmatched. CDR3 bases: TGCGCCAGCAGCCAAGGAATACAGGGGAATCAGCCCCAGCATTTT. Encoded protein: CASSQGIQGNQPQHF.

This chain links TRBV19 with TRBJ2-5, with 9 bases fitting TRBD1. There are 14 residues in the CDR3. The junction had 9 bases not matched to a gene; V was cut back by 8 bases and J by 5 bases. Germline CDR1 and CDR2: LNHDA and SQIVND (reference sequence). The CDR3 loop is CASSLTGGAETQYF. As DNA, the CDR3 is TGTGCCAGTTCACTTACAGGGGGCGCCGAGACCCAGTACTTC.

Remarks on this clone: Different DNA sequences within this sample yield the same CDR3. The rearrangement joins TRBV28 to TRBJ1-2; D not resolved. Germline values: CDR1 MDHEN, CDR2 SYDVKM. The CDR3 is 13 residues long. With 3 bases removed from V and 2 bases from J, the gap between germline ends came to 7 bases. The CDR3 nucleotides are TGTGCCAGCAGTTTGGCGGGCAACTATGGCTACACCTTC. Residues: CASSLAGNYGYTF.

The gene calls are TRBV30 and TRBJ2-1, with a possible D match to TRBD2 (6 bases). Germline CDR1 reads GTSNPN; CDR2 reads SVGIG (reference sequence). Trimming took off 5 bases at V and 6 bases at J, with 20 bases between the two ends. There are 15 residues in the CDR3. CDR3 nucleotides: TGTGCCTGGTCCCCGGTCCCCCCGGGAGTCAATGAGCAGTTCTTC. It codes for CAWSPVPPGVNEQFF.

The chain combines TRBV6-2 or TRBV6-3 with TRBJ2-2; tentatively, D is TRBD2 (6 bases). The CDR3 consists of 16 residues. V lost 2 bases, J lost 4 bases, and 14 bases lay in between. Germline V gene data show CDR1 as MNHEY and CDR2 as SVGEGT. CDR3 in amino acids: CASSYGHPGGTGELFF. The CDR3 DNA sequence: TGTGCCAGCAGTTACGGCCACCCCGGGGGCACCGGGGAGCTGTTTTTT.

The rearrangement uses TRBV7-2 and TRBJ1-2; D gene unclear. V was clipped by 1 base and J by 1 base, with 7 bases between them. The CDR3 has 14 amino acids. CDR1 and CDR2 (germline): SGHTA, FQGNSA. The chain's CDR3 is CASSLVNGNYGYTF. CDR3 coding DNA: TGTGCCAGCAGCTTAGTCAACGGTAACTATGGCTACACCTTC.

V gene TRBV28 combines with J gene TRBJ2-7; 8 bases agree with TRBD1. The CDR3 extends over 14 amino acids. CDR1 and CDR2 (germline): MDHEN, SYDVKM. V dropped 5 bases and J dropped 6; count of bases not matched to a gene: 9. The CDR3 loop is CASSGRTGSSEQYF. The DNA for the CDR3 is TGTGCCAGCAGTGGCCGGACAGGGTCGAGCGAGCAGTACTTC.

This clone was detected only once. V is TRBV30 and J is TRBJ2-5; D perhaps matches TRBD1 (6 bases). Trimming took off 1 base at V and 1 base at J, with 10 bases between the two ends. This CDR3 region has 14 residues. From germline, CDR1 is GTSNPN and CDR2 SVGIG (reference sequence). Here the CDR3 reads CAWSADRSQETQYF. The CDR3 DNA reads TGTGCCTGGAGTGCTGACAGGAGCCAAGAGACCCAGTACTTC.

V is TRBV19 and J is TRBJ2-4; tentatively, D is TRBD2 (5 bases). This CDR3 spans 14 amino acids. The germline V gene encodes CDR1 LNHDA and CDR2 SQIVND (reference sequence). Trimming cost V 1 base and J 6 bases, with 10 bases left between them. CDR3 sequence: CASSIASSGNIQYF. CDR3 bases: TGTGCCAGTAGTATAGCTAGCTCGGGAAACATTCAGTACTTC.

The count of this clone is one. The J gene is TRBJ2-7, the V gene TRBV24-1; 7 bases agree with TRBD2. Germline V gene lookup returns CDR1 KGHDR and CDR2 SFDVKD. The V and J ends lost 3 bases and 6 bases, in that order; junction bases with no gene match: 4. CDR3 size: 13 residues. In DNA form, the CDR3 reads TGTGCCACCAGTGATGGACTAGAAGGCGAGCAGTACTTC. This codes for CATSDGLEGEQYF.

The genes are TRBV11-3 and TRBJ2-3; the D gene is possibly TRBD2 (6 bases). Trimming stripped 4 bases from V and 8 bases from J, with 16 bases between. CDR3 length: 14 amino acids. Germline lookup yields CDR1 SGHNT and CDR2 YENEEA. CDR3 coding DNA: TGTGCCAGCAGCTCGACGACTAGTTTGGGTACGCAGTATTTT. Its translation: CASSSTTSLGTQYF.